Shown below are 28 T cell receptor beta chains from a single sample sequenced in a study of CD8+CD57+ T cells in acquired aplastic anemia. Patients picked for sequencing had shown CD8+CD57+ cell expansion detected by flow cytometry. Researchers used genomic DNA as the template to profile TCR beta VDJ and CDR3. A single record per CDR3 protein comes from TCRdb applying MiXCR to the reads. The sample contains approximately 190,000 distinct CDR3 sequences, around half of which appear only once. The sample was sorted CD4+, CD8+, or CD8+CD57+ T cells (not recorded which) from PBMCs. These receptors were obtained from a human donor with aplastic anemia.

The rearrangement joins TRBV2 to TRBJ2-2; 13 bases are shared with TRBD2. Germline-derived CDR1 and CDR2 are SNHLY and FYNNEI. V dropped 6 bases and J dropped 5; count of bases not matched to a gene: 3. This CDR3 is 15 amino acids long. The CDR3 region is CASRPGLAGTGELFF. The CDR3 region has the DNA TGTGCCAGCAGGCCGGGACTAGCGGGGACCGGGGAGCTGTTTTTT.

The chain is built from TRBV20-1 and TRBJ2-7; D might be TRBD1 or TRBD2, each matching 6 bases. Germline V lookup: CDR1 DFQATT, CDR2 SNEGSKA (reference sequence). The CDR3 consists of 12 residues. Here the CDR3 DNA reads TGCAGCCACCTACGACAGGCGGGAGAGCAGTACTTC. It translates to CSHLRQAGEQYF.

The sample holds many counts of this clonotype. The chain recombines TRBV6-1 with TRBJ2-3, with TRBD1 identical over 10 bases. This CDR3 has 14 residues. The junction had 3 bases not matched to a gene; V was cut back by 6 bases and J by 3 bases. CDR1 MNHNS and CDR2 SASEGT come from the germline V gene. CDR3 sequence reads: CASRRTGGTDTQYF. For the CDR3, the DNA is TGTGCCAGCAGAAGGACAGGGGGAACAGATACGCAGTATTTT.

This clonotype was found many times. This chain connects TRBV9 to TRBJ1-3; maybe TRBD1 (5 bases). The CDR3 is 14 residues long. The germline gives CDR1 SGDLS, CDR2 YYNGEE. Trimming pared 1 base from V and 4 bases from J, leaving 9 bases between. The CDR3 bases are TGTGCCAGCAGCGTAACGGGGGACGGAAACACCATATATTTT. Translated: CASSVTGDGNTIYF.

The chain employs TRBV20-1 and TRBJ1-5; TRBD1 agrees at 8 bases. Germline assignment: CDR1 DFQATT and CDR2 SNEGSKA (reference sequence). The CDR3 totals 14 residues. V lost 6 bases, J lost 4 bases, and 8 bases stayed unmatched. CDR3 amino acids: CSAYRTGRNQPQHF. In DNA, the CDR3 is TGCAGTGCCTACCGGACAGGGCGGAATCAGCCCCAGCATTTT.

This clonotype was picked up a small number of times. The gene calls are TRBV6-1 and TRBJ1-2, with D tentatively TRBD1 (6 bases). Between the trimmed V and J ends, which lost 5 bases and 6 bases, there was a span of 28 bases. Germline V gene data show CDR1 as MNHNS and CDR2 as SASEGT. The CDR3 totals 18 residues. The CDR3 DNA reads TGTGCCAGCAGTCCGGGTGCCCGGGGGGGCGGTCGGTTGGATGGCTACACCTTC. This translates into CASSPGARGGGRLDGYTF.

The J gene is TRBJ1-1, the V gene TRBV7-9; TRBD1 aligns across 9 bases. The CDR3 runs 15 residues. V lost 6 bases to trimming and J lost 5 bases; unmatched junction nucleotides: 10. Looked up from germline, CDR1 is SEHNR and CDR2 is FQNEAQ (reference sequence). DNA for the CDR3: TGTGCCAGCAGACATAGGACAGGGGTAGAGACTGAAGCTTTCTTT. Protein product: CASRHRTGVETEAFF. Supplemented by reference TRBV7-9 and TRBJ1-1, the full variable domain reads DTGVSQNPRHKITKRGQNVTFRCDPISEHNRLYWYRQTLGQGPEFLTYFQNEAQLEKSRLLSDRFSAERPKGSFSTLEIQRTEQGDSAMYLCASRHRTGVETEAFFGQGTRLTVV.

The rearrangement uses TRBV10-3 and TRBJ1-6; 8 bases line up with TRBD1. This CDR3 contains 14 residues. J lost 7 bases, V lost 6 bases, and 5 bases had no gene match. Germline V lookup: CDR1 ENHRY, CDR2 SYGVKD. The CDR3 reads CAIRADRGNSPLHF. CDR3 in DNA: TGTGCCATCAGGGCCGACAGGGGAAATTCACCCCTCCACTTT.

This clonotype was seen only a few times. V and J are TRBV29-1 and TRBJ2-7; a weak D match, TRBD2 (5 bases). CDR1 SQVTM and CDR2 ANQGSEA come from the germline V gene. This CDR3 contains 14 residues. The V end lost 3 bases, the J end lost 1 base, and 13 bases lay between the germline ends. DNA of the CDR3: TGCAGCGTTGATACGGGGAAAGCTTCCTACGAGCAGTACTTC. This codes for CSVDTGKASYEQYF.

This clonotype has a handful of counts. This chain joins TRBV7-3 and TRBJ2-1, with 9 bases identical to TRBD1. CDR3 length equals 18 residues. Germline CDR1 reads SGHTA; CDR2 reads FQGTGA. Trimming took 1 base from V and 4 from J; bases not matched to a gene: 11. The CDR3 region has the DNA TGTGCCAGCAGCTTAAGGTTCGGCCGGGACAGGGTGTACAATGAGCAGTTCTTC. This codes for CASSLRFGRDRVYNEQFF.

The table lists this clonotype with many counts. V gene TRBV19 combines with J gene TRBJ2-3; 7 nucleotides match TRBD2. CDR3 length: 16 residues. The V segment lost 5 bases and the J segment 1 base; nucleotides outside the gene matches: 9. Germline loops: CDR1 LNHDA, CDR2 SQIVND (reference sequence). CDR3 region: CASSPRGSGGTDTQYF. CDR3 nucleotides: TGTGCCAGTAGTCCCCGGGGGAGCGGGGGCACAGATACGCAGTATTTT.

The V gene is TRBV29-1, the J gene TRBJ2-1; TRBD2 agrees at 8 bases. V shed 4 bases, J shed 1 base, and the junction held 3 bases outside the gene matches. CDR3 size: 14 residues. The germline CDR1 and CDR2 sequences are SQVTM and ANQGSEA. For the CDR3, the DNA is TGCAGCGTTGGTAGCGGGGAATCCTACAATGAGCAGTTCTTC. This translates into CSVGSGESYNEQFF.

This clonotype occurred many times. The chain couples TRBV5-1 to TRBJ1-4; D might be TRBD1 (6 bases). Trimming removed 5 bases from V and 7 bases from J, with 15 bases in between. The germline V gene has CDR1 SGHRS and CDR2 YFSETQ. The CDR3 sequence is 14 residues long. The CDR3 DNA reads as TGCGCCAGCAGTATCCGGGGGGCAGGTGAAAAACTGTTTTTT. Protein: CASSIRGAGEKLFF.

The table lists this clonotype with a count of one. The rearrangement joins TRBV2 to TRBJ1-3; D is unresolved. V dropped 7 bases and J dropped 8 bases, with 6 bases sitting between them. Germline V CDR1 and CDR2: SNHLY, FYNNEI. This CDR3 spans 10 amino acids. As DNA, the CDR3 is TGTGCCAGCAAGGTCGACACCATATATTTT. Protein sequence: CASKVDTIYF.

This clonotype was seen ten or more times. The chain carries TRBV20-1 and TRBJ2-1; no reliable D call. This CDR3 comprises 10 residues. Germline CDR1 is DFQATT and CDR2 is SNEGSKA (reference sequence). Trimming took 3 bases from V and 13 from J, leaving 10 bases between them. The CDR3 sequence is CSASRIAQFF. DNA of the CDR3: TGCAGTGCTAGTCGCATAGCTCAGTTCTTC.

The chain joins TRBV6-4 to TRBJ2-7, with D possibly matching TRBD2 (5 bases). CDR3 length: 15 amino acids. Trimming shortened V by 4 bases and J by 0 bases, and 13 bases separated the two germline ends. Germline V gene data show CDR1 as MRHNA and CDR2 as SNTAGT. The CDR3 here is CASSASLAVSYEQYF. The CDR3 nucleotides read TGTGCCAGCAGTGCCTCGCTAGCAGTCTCCTACGAGCAGTACTTC.

This clonotype was detected a few times. The chain employs TRBV29-1 and TRBJ2-3; D not certain. Germline values: CDR1 SQVTM, CDR2 ANQGSEA. This CDR3 comprises 13 residues. Trimming left V 3 bases short and J 2 bases short, with 9 bases between. The CDR3 loop is CSVETLLTDTQYF. CDR3 nucleotide sequence: TGCAGCGTTGAGACACTTCTCACAGATACGCAGTATTTT.

The gene calls are TRBV7-7 and TRBJ2-7; 9 positions match TRBD1. J was trimmed by 4 bases and V by 5 bases; bases with no gene match: 6. The CDR3 totals 14 residues. In germline, CDR1 is SSHAT, CDR2 FNYEAQ (reference sequence). The CDR3 reads CASSPGQGFYEQYF. As DNA, the CDR3 is TGTGCCAGCAGCCCGGGACAGGGTTTTTACGAGCAGTACTTC. The complete variable domain, with remaining parts taken from reference TRBV7-7 and TRBJ2-7, reads GAGVSQSPRYKVTKRGQDVTLRCDPISSHATLYWYQQALGQGPEFLTYFNYEAQPDKSGLPSDRFSAERPEGSISTLTIQRTEQRDSAMYRCASSPGQGFYEQYFGPGTRLTVT.

The rearrangement joins TRBV20-1 to TRBJ2-7; 13 positions agree with TRBD2. CDR1 and CDR2 from the germline V gene are DFQATT and SNEGSKA (reference sequence). The CDR3 loop spans 15 amino acids. V trimming: 4 bases; J trimming: 5 bases; junction bases outside the gene matches: 8. The chain's CDR3 is CSATRTSGSSDEQYF. The CDR3 bases are TGCAGTGCTACCCGGACTAGCGGGAGTTCGGACGAGCAGTACTTC.

On this clonotype itself: This sequence may be a read error, since a much larger clone differs from it by one base. The chain carries TRBV5-1 and TRBJ1-1, with a weak D call TRBD1 (5 bases). The CDR3 loop spans 14 amino acids. Trimming stripped 2 bases from V and 4 bases from J, with 12 bases between. Germline V gives CDR1 SGHRS, CDR2 YFSETQ. In DNA, the CDR3 is TGCGCCAGCAGCTTCTCAGGGTCCGGCACTGAAGCTTTCTTT. Amino acid sequence: CASSFSGSGTEAFF.

In its sample, this clonotype was seen many times. The V call is TRBV7-2, the J call TRBJ2-3; D may be TRBD1 or TRBD2 (7 bases each). CDR3 length: 13 amino acids. V gave up 8 bases and J gave up 5 bases, with 14 bases separating them. Germline loops: CDR1 SGHTA, CDR2 FQGNSA. The CDR3 sequence is CASQGGGGDTQYF. CDR3 nucleotide sequence: TGTGCCAGCCAGGGAGGGGGCGGAGATACGCAGTATTTT.

This clonotype came up many times. The rearrangement uses TRBV29-1 and TRBJ1-2; D remains ambiguous. This CDR3 region has 14 residues. The germline V and J ends were trimmed by 6 bases and 2 bases, with 16 bases remaining between them. CDR1 and CDR2 (germline): SQVTM, ANQGSEA. The CDR3 region has the DNA TGCAGCGTGGTCTCGGGAGCAGAGAACTATGGCTACACCTTC. This gives the protein CSVVSGAENYGYTF.

The chain joins TRBV19 to TRBJ2-1, with 11 bases aligning to TRBD2. The CDR3 is made up of 17 amino acids. Germline trimming cut 3 bases from V and 2 bases from J; bases unmatched to any gene: 6. CDR1 is LNHDA, CDR2 SQIVND, per germline (reference sequence). CDR3 DNA sequence: TGTGCCAGTAGTATTCCGACTAGCGGGGTAACCTACAATGAGCAGTTCTTC. Protein sequence: CASSIPTSGVTYNEQFF.

This clonotype was observed many times. This sequence joins TRBV2 and TRBJ1-2; TRBD1 agrees at 7 bases. Germline V gene lookup returns CDR1 SNHLY and CDR2 FYNNEI. The CDR3 sequence is 13 residues long. Trimming at V came to 4 bases and at J to 10 bases, leaving 9 bases not matched to a gene. The CDR3 region has the DNA TGTGCCAGCAGTGGGACAGGTTCTATGGACTACACCTTC. This sequence encodes CASSGTGSMDYTF.

This clonotype was detected ten times or more. The chain links TRBV7-8 to TRBJ1-5; 8 bases line up with TRBD1. Germline V gene data show CDR1 as SGHVS and CDR2 as FQNEAQ. The CDR3 has 18 amino acids. V lost 4 bases and J lost 2; bases outside the gene matches: 13. This chain's CDR3 is CASSSLGQGVMGNQPQHF. The DNA for the CDR3 is TGTGCCAGCAGCTCTCTCGGACAGGGAGTTATGGGCAATCAGCCCCAGCATTTT.

This sequence joins TRBV7-9 and TRBJ1-6; D call uncertain. Looked up from germline, CDR1 is SEHNR and CDR2 is FQNEAQ (reference sequence). CDR3 size: 13 residues. Trimming shortened V by 3 bases and J by 7 bases, and 7 bases separated the two germline ends. The CDR3 spells CASSLEQNSPLHF. The CDR3 DNA is TGTGCCAGCAGCTTGGAACAGAATTCACCCCTCCACTTT.

The chain couples TRBV10-3 to TRBJ1-6, with D hard to call. Germline CDR1 and CDR2: ENHRY and SYGVKD. Between the trimmed V and J ends, which lost 7 bases and 13 bases, there was a span of 20 bases. The CDR3 totals 14 residues. The CDR3 loop reads CAITGPPSNQPLHF. Here the CDR3 DNA reads TGTGCCATCACCGGACCTCCGAGCAATCAGCCCCTCCACTTT.

For the CDR3, the DNA is TGTGCCAGCAGCCCCTTAAGGGTCGGGGGCACAGATACGCAGTATTTT. Its protein is CASSPLRVGGTDTQYF. This sequence joins TRBV9 and TRBJ2-3; D possibly corresponds to TRBD2 (5 bases). CDR1 is SGDLS and CDR2 is YYNGEE in the germline V gene. CDR3 length: 16 residues. Trimming cost V 4 bases and J 1 base, with 16 bases left between them. The full variable domain, rest sourced from reference TRBV9 and TRBJ2-3, is DSGVTQTPKHLITATGQRVTLRCSPRSGDLSVYWYQQSLDQGLQFLIQYYNGEERAKGNILERFSAQQFPDLHSELNLSSLELGDSALYFCASSPLRVGGTDTQYFGPGTRLTVL.